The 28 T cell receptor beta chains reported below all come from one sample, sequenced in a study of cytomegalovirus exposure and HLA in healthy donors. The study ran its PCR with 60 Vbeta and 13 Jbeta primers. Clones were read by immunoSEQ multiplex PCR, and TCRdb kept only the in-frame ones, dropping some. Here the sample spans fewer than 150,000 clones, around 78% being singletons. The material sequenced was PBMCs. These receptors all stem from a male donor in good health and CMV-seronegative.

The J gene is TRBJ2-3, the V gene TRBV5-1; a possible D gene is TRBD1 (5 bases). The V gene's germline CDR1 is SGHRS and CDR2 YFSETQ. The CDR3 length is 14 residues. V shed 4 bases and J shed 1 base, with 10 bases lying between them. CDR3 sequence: CASSQGSGTDTQYF. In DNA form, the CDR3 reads TGCGCCAGCAGCCAGGGAAGTGGCACAGATACGCAGTATTTT.

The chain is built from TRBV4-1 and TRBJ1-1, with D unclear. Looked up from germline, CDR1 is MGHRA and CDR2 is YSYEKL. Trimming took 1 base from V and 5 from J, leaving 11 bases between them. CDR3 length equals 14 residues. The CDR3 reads CASSQAQAPTEAFF. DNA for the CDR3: TGCGCCAGCAGCCAAGCGCAGGCTCCTACTGAAGCTTTCTTT.

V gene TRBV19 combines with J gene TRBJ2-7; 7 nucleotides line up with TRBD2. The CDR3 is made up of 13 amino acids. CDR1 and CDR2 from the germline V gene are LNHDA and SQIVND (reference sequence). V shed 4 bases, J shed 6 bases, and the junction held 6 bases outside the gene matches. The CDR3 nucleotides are TGTGCCAGTAGTACCCGCTGGGGGGGCGAGCAGTACTTC. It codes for CASSTRWGGEQYF.

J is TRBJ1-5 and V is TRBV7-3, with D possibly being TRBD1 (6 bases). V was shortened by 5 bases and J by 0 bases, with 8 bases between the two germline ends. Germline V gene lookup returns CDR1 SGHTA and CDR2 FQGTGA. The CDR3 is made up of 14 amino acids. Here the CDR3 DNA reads TGTGCCAGCAGCCTGACAGGTAGCAATCAGCCCCAGCATTTT. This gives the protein CASSLTGSNQPQHF.

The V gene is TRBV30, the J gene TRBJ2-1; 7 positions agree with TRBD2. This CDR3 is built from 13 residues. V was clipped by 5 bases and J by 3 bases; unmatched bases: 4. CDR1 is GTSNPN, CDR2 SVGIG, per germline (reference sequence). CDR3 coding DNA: TGTGCCTGGGGGGGAGGGTACTACAATGAGCAGTTCTTC. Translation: CAWGGGYYNEQFF.

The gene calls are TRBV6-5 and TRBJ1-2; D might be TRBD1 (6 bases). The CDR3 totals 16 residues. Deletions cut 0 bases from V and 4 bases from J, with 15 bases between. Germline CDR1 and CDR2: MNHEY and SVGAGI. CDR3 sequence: CASSYSRLGAAYGYTF. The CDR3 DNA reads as TGTGCCAGCAGTTACTCGAGATTGGGGGCCGCCTATGGCTACACCTTC.

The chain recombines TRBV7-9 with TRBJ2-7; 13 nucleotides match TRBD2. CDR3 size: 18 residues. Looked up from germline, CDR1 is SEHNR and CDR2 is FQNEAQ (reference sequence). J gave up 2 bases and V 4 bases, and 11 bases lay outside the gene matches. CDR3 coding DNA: TGTGCCAGCAGCTCTCGACGACTAGCGGGAGGCCTGACCTACGAGCAGTACTTC. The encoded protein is CASSSRRLAGGLTYEQYF.

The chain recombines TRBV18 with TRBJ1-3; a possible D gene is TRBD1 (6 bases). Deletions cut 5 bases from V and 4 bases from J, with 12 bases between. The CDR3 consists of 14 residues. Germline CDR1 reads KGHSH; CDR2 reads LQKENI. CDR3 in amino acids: CASSEQGSGNTIYF. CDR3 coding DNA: TGTGCCAGCTCAGAACAGGGATCCGGAAACACCATATATTTT.

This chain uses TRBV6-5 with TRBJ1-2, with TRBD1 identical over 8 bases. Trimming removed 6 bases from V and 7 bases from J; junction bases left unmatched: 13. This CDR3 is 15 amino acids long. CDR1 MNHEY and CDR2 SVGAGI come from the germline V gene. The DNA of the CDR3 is TGTGCCAGCAGACAGAAAATCGACAGGGGCTCTGGCTACACCTTC. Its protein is CASRQKIDRGSGYTF.

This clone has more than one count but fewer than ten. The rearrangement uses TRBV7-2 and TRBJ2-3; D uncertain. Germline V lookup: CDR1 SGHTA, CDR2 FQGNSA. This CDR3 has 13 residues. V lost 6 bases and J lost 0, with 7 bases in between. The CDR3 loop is CASSSPSTDTQYF. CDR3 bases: TGTGCCAGCAGTTCCCCGAGCACAGATACGCAGTATTTT. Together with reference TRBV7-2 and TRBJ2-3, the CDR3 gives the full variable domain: GAGVSQSPSNKVTEKGKDVELRCDPISGHTALYWYRQSLGQGLEFLIYFQGNSAPDKSGLPSDRFSAERTGGSVSTLTIQRTQQEDSAVYLCASSSPSTDTQYFGPGTRLTVL.

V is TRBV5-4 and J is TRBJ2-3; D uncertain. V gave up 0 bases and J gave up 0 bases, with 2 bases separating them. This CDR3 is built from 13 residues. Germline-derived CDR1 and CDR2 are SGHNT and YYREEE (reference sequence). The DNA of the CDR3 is TGTGCCAGCAGCTTGGCTAGCACAGATACGCAGTATTTT. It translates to CASSLASTDTQYF. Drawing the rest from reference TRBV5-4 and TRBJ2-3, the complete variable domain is ETGVTQSPTHLIKTRGQQVTLRCSSQSGHNTVSWYQQALGQGPQFIFQYYREEENGRGNFPPRFSGLQFPNYSSELNVNALELDDSALYLCASSLASTDTQYFGPGTRLTVL.

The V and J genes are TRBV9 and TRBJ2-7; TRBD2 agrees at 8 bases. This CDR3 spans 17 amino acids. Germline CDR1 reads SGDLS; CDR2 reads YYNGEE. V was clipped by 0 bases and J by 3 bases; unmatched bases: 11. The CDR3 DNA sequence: TGTGCCAGCAGCGTAGCGGGAGGGTCCTCAGGAAACTACGAGCAGTACTTC. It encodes CASSVAGGSSGNYEQYF.

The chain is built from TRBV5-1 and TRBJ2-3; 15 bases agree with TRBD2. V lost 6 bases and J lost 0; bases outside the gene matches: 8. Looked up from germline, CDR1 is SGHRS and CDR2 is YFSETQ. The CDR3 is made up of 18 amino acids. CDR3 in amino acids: CASTPGLAGGLSTDTQYF. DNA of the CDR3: TGCGCCAGCACCCCGGGACTAGCGGGAGGACTAAGCACAGATACGCAGTATTTT.

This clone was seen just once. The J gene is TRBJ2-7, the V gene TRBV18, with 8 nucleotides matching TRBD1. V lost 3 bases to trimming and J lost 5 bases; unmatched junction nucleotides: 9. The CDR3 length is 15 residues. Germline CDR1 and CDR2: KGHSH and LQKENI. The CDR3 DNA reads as TGTGCCAGCTCACCTCCGACAGGGGAAGGGGACGAGCAGTACTTC. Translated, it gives CASSPPTGEGDEQYF.

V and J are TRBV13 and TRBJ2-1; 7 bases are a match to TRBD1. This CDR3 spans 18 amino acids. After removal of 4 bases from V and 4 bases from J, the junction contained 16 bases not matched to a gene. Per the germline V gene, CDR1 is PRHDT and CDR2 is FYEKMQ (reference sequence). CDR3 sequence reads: CASSSQLGQASEYNEQFF. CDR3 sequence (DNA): TGTGCCAGCAGCTCTCAGCTAGGACAGGCCTCTGAATACAATGAGCAGTTCTTC.

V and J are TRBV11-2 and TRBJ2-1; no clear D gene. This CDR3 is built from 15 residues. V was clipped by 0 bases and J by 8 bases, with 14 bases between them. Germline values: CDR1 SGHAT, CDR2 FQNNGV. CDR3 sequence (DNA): TGTGCCAGCAGCTTAGATCAGCGAGGTTCCCATGAGCAGTTCTTC. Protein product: CASSLDQRGSHEQFF.

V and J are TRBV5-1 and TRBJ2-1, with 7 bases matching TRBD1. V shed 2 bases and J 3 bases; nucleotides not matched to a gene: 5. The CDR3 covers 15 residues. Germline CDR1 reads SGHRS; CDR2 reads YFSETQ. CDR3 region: CASSLDRAHYNEQFF. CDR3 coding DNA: TGCGCCAGCAGCTTAGACAGGGCACACTACAATGAGCAGTTCTTC. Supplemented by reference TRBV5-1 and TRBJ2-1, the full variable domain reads KAGVTQTPRYLIKTRGQQVTLSCSPISGHRSVSWYQQTPGQGLQFLFEYFSETQRNKGNFPGRFSGRQFSNSRSEMNVSTLELGDSALYLCASSLDRAHYNEQFFGPGTRLTVL.

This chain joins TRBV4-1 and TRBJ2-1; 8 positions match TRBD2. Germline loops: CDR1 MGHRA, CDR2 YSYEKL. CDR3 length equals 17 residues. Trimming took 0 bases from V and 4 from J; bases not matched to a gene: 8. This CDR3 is CASSQDSLAGIYNEQFF. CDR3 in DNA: TGCGCCAGCAGCCAAGATAGCCTAGCGGGTATATACAATGAGCAGTTCTTC.

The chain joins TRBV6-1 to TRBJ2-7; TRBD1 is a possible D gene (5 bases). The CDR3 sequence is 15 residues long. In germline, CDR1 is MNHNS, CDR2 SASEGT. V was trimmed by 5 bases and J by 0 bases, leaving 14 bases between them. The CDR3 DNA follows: TGTGCCAGCAGTTTATCTGACAGTTCCTCCTACGAGCAGTACTTC. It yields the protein CASSLSDSSSYEQYF.

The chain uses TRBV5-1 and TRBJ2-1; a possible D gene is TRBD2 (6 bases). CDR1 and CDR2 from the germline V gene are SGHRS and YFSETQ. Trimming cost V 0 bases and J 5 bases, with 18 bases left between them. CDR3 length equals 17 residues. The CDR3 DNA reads TGCGCCAGCAGCTTGGAGGGTTGGAGGGCCTGGGACAATGAGCAGTTCTTC. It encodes CASSLEGWRAWDNEQFF.

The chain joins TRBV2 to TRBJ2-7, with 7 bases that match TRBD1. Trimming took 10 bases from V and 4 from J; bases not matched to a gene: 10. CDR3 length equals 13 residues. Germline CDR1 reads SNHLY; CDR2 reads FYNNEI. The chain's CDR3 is CATAQGNSYEQYF. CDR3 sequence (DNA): TGTGCCACTGCACAGGGGAACTCATACGAGCAGTACTTC.

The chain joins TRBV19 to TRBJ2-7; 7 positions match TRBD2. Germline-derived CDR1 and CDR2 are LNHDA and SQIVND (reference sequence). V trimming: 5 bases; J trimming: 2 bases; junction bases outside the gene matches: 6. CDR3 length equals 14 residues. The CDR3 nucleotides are TGTGCCAGTAGTCGGCAGGGAGGGACCTACGAGCAGTACTTC. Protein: CASSRQGGTYEQYF.

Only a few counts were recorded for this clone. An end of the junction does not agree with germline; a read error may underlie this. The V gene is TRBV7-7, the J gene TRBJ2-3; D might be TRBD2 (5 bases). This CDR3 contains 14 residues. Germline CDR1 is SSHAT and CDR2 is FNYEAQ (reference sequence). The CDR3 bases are TGTGCTAGCAGCTTAGCCGGGGGCACAGATACGCAGTATTTT. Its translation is CASSLAGGTDTQYF.

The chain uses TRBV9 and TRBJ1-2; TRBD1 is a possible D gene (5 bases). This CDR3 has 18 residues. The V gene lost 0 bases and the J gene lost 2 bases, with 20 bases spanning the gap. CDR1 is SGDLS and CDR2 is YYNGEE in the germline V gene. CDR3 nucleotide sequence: TGTGCCAGCAGCGTAGCTGTTTGGGGCGCGGAATTCAACTATGGCTACACCTTC. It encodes CASSVAVWGAEFNYGYTF. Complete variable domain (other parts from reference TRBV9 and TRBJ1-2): DSGVTQTPKHLITATGQRVTLRCSPRSGDLSVYWYQQSLDQGLQFLIQYYNGEERAKGNILERFSAQQFPDLHSELNLSSLELGDSALYFCASSVAVWGAEFNYGYTFGSGTRLTVV.

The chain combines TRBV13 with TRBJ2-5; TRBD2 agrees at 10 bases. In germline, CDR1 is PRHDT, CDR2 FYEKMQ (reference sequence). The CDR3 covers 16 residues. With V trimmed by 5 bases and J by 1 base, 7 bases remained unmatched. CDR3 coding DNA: TGTGCCAGCAGCATTAGAAGCGGGAGGGGCCAAGAGACCCAGTACTTC. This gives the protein CASSIRSGRGQETQYF.

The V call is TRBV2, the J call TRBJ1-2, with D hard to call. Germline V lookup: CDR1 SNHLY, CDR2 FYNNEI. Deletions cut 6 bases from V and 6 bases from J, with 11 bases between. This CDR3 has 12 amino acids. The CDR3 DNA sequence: TGTGCCAGCAGCGCCGGGTCCCATGGCTACACCTTC. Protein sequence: CASSAGSHGYTF.

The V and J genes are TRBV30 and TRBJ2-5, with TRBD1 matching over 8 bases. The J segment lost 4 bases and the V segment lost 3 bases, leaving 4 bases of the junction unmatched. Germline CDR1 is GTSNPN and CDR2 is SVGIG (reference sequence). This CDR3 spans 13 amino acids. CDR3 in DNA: TGTGCCTGGAGCCGTGACAGGGGAGAGACCCAGTACTTC. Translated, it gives CAWSRDRGETQYF.

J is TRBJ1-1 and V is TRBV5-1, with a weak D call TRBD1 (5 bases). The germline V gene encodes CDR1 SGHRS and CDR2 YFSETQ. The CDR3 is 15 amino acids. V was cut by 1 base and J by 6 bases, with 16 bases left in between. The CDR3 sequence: CASSLFGQGLPEAFF. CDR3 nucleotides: TGCGCCAGCAGCTTGTTCGGGCAGGGTTTACCTGAAGCTTTCTTT.